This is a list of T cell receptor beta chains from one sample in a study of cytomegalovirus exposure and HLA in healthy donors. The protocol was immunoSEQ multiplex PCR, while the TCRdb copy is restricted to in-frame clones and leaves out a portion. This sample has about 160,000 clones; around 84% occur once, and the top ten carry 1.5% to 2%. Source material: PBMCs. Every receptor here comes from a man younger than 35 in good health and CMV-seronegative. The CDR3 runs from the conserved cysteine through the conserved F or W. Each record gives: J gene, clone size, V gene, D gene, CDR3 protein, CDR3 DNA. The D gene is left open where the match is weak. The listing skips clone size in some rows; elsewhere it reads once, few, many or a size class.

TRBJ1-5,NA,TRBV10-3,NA,CAISEALQEFYSNQPQHF,TGTGCCATCAGTGAGGCGCTACAGGAGTTCTATAGCAATCAGCCCCAGCATTTT
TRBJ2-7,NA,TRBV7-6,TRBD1,CASSMAKDRGGSYEQYF,TGTGCCAGCAGCATGGCTAAGGACAGGGGGGGGTCCTACGAGCAGTACTTC
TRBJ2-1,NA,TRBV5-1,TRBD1,CASSSGQVTYNEQFF,TGCGCCAGCAGCTCGGGACAGGTCACCTACAATGAGCAGTTCTTC
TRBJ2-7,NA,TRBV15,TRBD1,CATNPGQGAKEQYF,TGTGCCACCAACCCGGGACAGGGGGCGAAAGAGCAGTACTTC
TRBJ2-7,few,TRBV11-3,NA,CASSLASPEQRVTHEQYF,TGTGCCAGCAGCTTAGCCTCCCCGGAGCAGAGGGTTACCCACGAGCAGTACTTC
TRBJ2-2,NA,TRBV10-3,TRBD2,CAIKGGGAGGELFF,TGTGCCATCAAAGGCGGGGGGGCTGGCGGGGAGCTGTTTTTT
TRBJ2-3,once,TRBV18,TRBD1,CASSPPGTGAPDTQYF,TGTGCCAGCTCACCACCCGGGACAGGGGCCCCAGATACGCAGTATTTT
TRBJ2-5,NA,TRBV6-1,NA,CASSGGPNQETQYF,TGTGCCAGCAGTGGGGGCCCAAACCAAGAGACCCAGTACTTC
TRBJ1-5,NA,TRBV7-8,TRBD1,CASSPGTVNQPQHF,TGTGCCAGCAGCCCGGGGACAGTTAATCAGCCCCAGCATTTT
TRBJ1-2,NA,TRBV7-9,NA,CASSFGQGFGDGYTF,TGTGCCAGCAGCTTCGGGCAGGGGTTTGGAGATGGCTACACCTTC
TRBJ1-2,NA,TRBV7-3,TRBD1,CASSLTGTGGVEAGYTF,TGTGCCAGCAGCTTAACGGGGACAGGGGGCGTGGAAGCTGGCTACACCTTC
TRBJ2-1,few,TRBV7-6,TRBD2,CASSALAGGVGNEQFF,TGTGCCAGCAGCGCCTTAGCGGGAGGGGTTGGCAATGAGCAGTTCTTC
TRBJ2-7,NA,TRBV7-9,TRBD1,CASSLRTGLAPYEQYF,TGTGCCAGCAGCCTCCGGACAGGGTTGGCCCCCTACGAGCAGTACTTC
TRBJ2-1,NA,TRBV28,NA,CASLGLTLYNEQFF,TGTGCCAGCCTAGGACTCACCCTCTACAATGAGCAGTTCTTC
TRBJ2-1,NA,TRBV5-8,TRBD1,CASSLTGQGSEQFF,TGTGCCAGCAGCTTGACTGGACAGGGAAGCGAGCAGTTCTTC
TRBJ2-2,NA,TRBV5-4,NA,CASSSPLGGRNTGELFF,TGTGCCAGCAGCTCGCCGCTTGGGGGGAGGAACACCGGGGAGCTGTTTTTT
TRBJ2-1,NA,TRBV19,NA,CASSIDGVFSPGGIYNEQFF,TGTGCCAGTAGTATAGATGGGGTTTTTTCTCCGGGGGGCATCTACAATGAGCAGTTCTTC
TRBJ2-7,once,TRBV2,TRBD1,CASSEIGTGSYEQYF,TGTGCCAGCAGTGAAATCGGGACAGGGTCCTACGAGCAGTACTTC
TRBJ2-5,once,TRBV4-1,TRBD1,CASSQRGQPISQETQYF,TGCGCCAGCAGCCAAAGGGGACAGCCAATTTCCCAAGAGACCCAGTACTTC
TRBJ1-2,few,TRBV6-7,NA,CASSITGNGYTF,TGTGCCAGCAGCATAACAGGGAATGGCTACACCTTC
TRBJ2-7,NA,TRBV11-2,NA,CASSLDGTPSYEQYF,TGTGCCAGCAGCTTAGATGGGACTCCCTCCTACGAGCAGTACTTC
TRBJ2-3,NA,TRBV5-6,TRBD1,CASSPGQGTDTQYF,TGTGCCAGCAGCCCGGGACAGGGGACAGATACGCAGTATTTT
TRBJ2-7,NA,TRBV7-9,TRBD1,CASSLGGQGGSYEQYF,TGTGCCAGCAGCCTAGGGGGACAGGGAGGGTCCTACGAGCAGTACTTC
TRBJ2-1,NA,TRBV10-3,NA,CAIPEAGKETNEQFF,TGTGCCATCCCGGAGGCGGGAAAGGAGACGAATGAGCAGTTCTTC
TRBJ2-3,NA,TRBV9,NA,CASSPRWDSQADTQYF,TGTGCCAGCAGCCCGCGGTGGGACTCCCAGGCAGATACGCAGTATTTT
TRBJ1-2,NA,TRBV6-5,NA,CASSTGSGVYGYTF,TGTGCCAGCAGCACAGGGTCGGGCGTCTATGGCTACACCTTC
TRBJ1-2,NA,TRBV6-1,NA,CASSVNYGYTF,TGTGCCAGCAGTGTAAACTATGGCTACACCTTC
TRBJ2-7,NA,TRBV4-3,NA,CASSQVVTGEGEQYF,TGCGCCAGCAGCCAAGTGGTGACAGGGGAGGGGGAGCAGTACTTC
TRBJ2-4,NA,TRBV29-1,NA,CSITILYSGRIAKNIQYF,TGCAGCATCACAATCCTTTATAGCGGAAGAATAGCCAAAAACATTCAGTACTTC
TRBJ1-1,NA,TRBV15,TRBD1,CATSRWGTGELTEAFF,TGTGCCACCAGCAGATGGGGGACAGGGGAGTTGACTGAAGCTTTCTTT
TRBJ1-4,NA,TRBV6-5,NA,CASREAATNEKLFF,TGTGCCAGCCGGGAGGCGGCAACTAATGAAAAACTGTTTTTT
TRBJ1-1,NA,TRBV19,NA,CASSLQGNTEAFF,TGTGCCAGTAGTCTCCAGGGGAACACTGAAGCTTTCTTT
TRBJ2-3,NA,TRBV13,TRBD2,CASSYLGPGLTSTDTQYF,TGTGCCAGCAGCTACCTGGGACCGGGACTAACGAGCACAGATACGCAGTATTTT
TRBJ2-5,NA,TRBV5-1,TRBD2,CASSLGPGTTSETQYF,TGCGCCAGCAGCTTGGGCCCCGGGACGACTAGCGAGACCCAGTACTTC
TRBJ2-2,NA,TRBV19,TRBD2,CASSGTSGSSGELFF,TGTGCCAGTAGTGGGACTAGCGGGAGTTCCGGGGAGCTGTTTTTT
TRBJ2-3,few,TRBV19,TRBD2,CASSGLAVSTDTQYF,TGTGCCAGTAGTGGACTAGCGGTTAGCACAGATACGCAGTATTTT
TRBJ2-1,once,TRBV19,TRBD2,CASSEGDGLAVLGYNEQFF,TGTGCCAGTAGTGAGGGCGACGGACTAGCGGTGTTAGGCTACAATGAGCAGTTCTTC
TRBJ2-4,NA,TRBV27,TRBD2,CASRAGTSVKNIQYF,TGTGCCAGCAGAGCCGGGACTAGTGTCAAAAACATTCAGTACTTC
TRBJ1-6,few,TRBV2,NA,CAGHRESGSPLHF,TGTGCCGGACACAGGGAGAGCGGTTCACCCCTCCACTTT
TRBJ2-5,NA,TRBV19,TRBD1,CASSTYTGGQETQYF,TGTGCCAGTAGTACCTATACAGGGGGGCAAGAGACCCAGTACTTC
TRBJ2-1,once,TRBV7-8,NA,CASRAARFGSELYNEQFF,TGTGCCAGCAGGGCGGCGCGCTTCGGAAGCGAACTCTACAATGAGCAGTTCTTC
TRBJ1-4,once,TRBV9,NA,CASSVGLVTREKLFF,TGTGCCAGCAGCGTAGGTTTGGTGACGAGGGAAAAACTGTTTTTT
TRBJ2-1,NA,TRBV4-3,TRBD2,CASSQEVRGLAGVEEQFF,TGCGCCAGCAGCCAAGAAGTGAGGGGACTAGCGGGAGTAGAGGAGCAGTTCTTC
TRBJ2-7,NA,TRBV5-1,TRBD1,CASSFAQGVSEQYF,TGCGCCAGCAGCTTCGCACAGGGGGTAAGCGAGCAGTACTTC
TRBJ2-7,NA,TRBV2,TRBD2,CASSLGGGLSYEQYF,TGTGCCAGCAGTCTGGGCGGGGGGCTCTCCTACGAGCAGTACTTC
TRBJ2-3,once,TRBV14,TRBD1,CASSSTGGYADTQYF,TGTGCCAGCAGTTCGACAGGGGGCTATGCAGATACGCAGTATTTT
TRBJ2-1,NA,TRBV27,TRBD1,CATSEVGTGGFHEQFF,TGTGCCACCTCAGAGGTCGGGACAGGGGGATTCCATGAGCAGTTCTTC
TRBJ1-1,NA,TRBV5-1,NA,CASSLETANTEAFF,TGCGCCAGCAGCTTGGAGACAGCGAACACTGAAGCTTTCTTT
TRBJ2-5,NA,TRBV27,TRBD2,CASRNRASGPGQTQYF,TGTGCCAGCCGAAACCGGGCTAGCGGACCGGGGCAGACCCAGTACTTC
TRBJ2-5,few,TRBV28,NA,CASSLIQGTQETQYF,TGTGCCAGCAGTTTGATCCAGGGAACCCAAGAGACCCAGTACTTC
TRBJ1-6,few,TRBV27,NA,CASTSTETETSPLHF,TGTGCCAGCACCTCCACCGAGACAGAGACTTCACCCCTCCACTTT
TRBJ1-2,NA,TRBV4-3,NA,CASSQDVRTPYGYTF,TGCGCCAGCAGCCAAGATGTTAGGACTCCCTATGGCTACACCTTC
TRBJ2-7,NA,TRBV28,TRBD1,CASGGDRGPPYEQYF,TGTGCCAGCGGGGGAGACAGGGGACCACCCTACGAGCAGTACTTC
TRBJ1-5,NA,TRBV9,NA,CASSVEGMGQPQHF,TGTGCCAGCAGCGTAGAAGGTATGGGCCAGCCCCAGCATTTT
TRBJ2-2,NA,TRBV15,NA,CATTGLELARTGELFF,TGTGCCACAACTGGGCTGGAGTTAGCGAGGACCGGGGAGCTGTTTTTT